The TCR beta chain described here comes from a study of cytomegalovirus exposure and HLA in healthy donors. Study summary: Earlier results showed some 120 million unique TCR beta sequences derived from roughly 180 million T cells. Tens of millions of unique TCRs, all from HLA-typed donors, were included in an early release of the data. Whole-study findings and limits: For most subjects, TCR beta sequences were reported to predict HLA-A and HLA-B alleles with accuracy.

The PCR employed 60 Vbeta primers together with 13 Jbeta primers. In the study's own analysis: Later analysis identified roughly 84 million unique TCR beta chains, about 11 million shared. Assay: immunoSEQ multiplex PCR; the TCRdb copy retains only in-frame clones and omits some. V and J calls and clone size are those listed in that table; D and trimming were worked out from the DNA. The table shows 65,000 to 90,000 clones, with roughly 89% occurring only once. For this clone: Its specificity is not known.

From germline, CDR1 is SGHRS and CDR2 YFSETQ. This CDR3 is 15 amino acids long. V dropped 0 bases and J dropped 1; count of bases not matched to a gene: 1. This TCR was sampled from a woman aged 25 to 39 in good health and CMV-seronegative. Specimen: PBMCs. The V call is TRBV5-1, the J call TRBJ1-5; TRBD1 matches at 7 bases. The CDR3 DNA is TGCGCCAGCAGCTTGGACAGGGGCAGCAATCAGCCCCAGCATTTT. Its translation: CASSLDRGSNQPQHF.